This passage covers 11 T cell receptor beta chains from one sample sequenced in a study of shared clonotypes between healthy human individuals. Assay: immunoSEQ multiplex PCR; the TCRdb copy retains only in-frame clones and omits some. The repertoire holds about 2.3 million clones, around 90% seen once, with about 0.36% in the top ten. The sequenced material came from naive CD4+ T cells from PBMCs. As for subset: CD45RA+ positively selected. The receptors originated from a man aged 18 to 35 in good health. Some clones in this sample may be carry-over from other donors' samples.

This sequence joins TRBV30 and TRBJ2-5, with D possibly TRBD1 on 6 matching bases. Trimming removed 1 base at V and 5 bases at J, with 20 bases between. Per germline, CDR1 GTSNPN and CDR2 SVGIG (reference sequence). The CDR3 sequence is 16 residues long. CDR3 DNA sequence: TGTGCCTGGAGTGACAGAAACAGGGTATCAACGGAGACCCAGTACTTC. Amino acids: CAWSDRNRVSTETQYF. Based on the CDR3 plus reference TRBV30 and TRBJ2-5, the full variable domain is SQTIHQWPATLVQPVGSPLSLECTVEGTSNPNLYWYRQAAGRGLQLLFYSVGIGQISSEVPQNLSASRPQDRQFILSSKKLLLSDSGFYLCAWSDRNRVSTETQYFGPGTRLLVL.

This chain joins TRBV7-6 and TRBJ2-3, with D possibly matching TRBD1 (6 bases). Looked up from germline, CDR1 is SGHVS and CDR2 is FNYEAQ. The CDR3 contains 14 residues. The V gene lost 3 bases and the J gene lost 3 bases, with 10 bases spanning the gap. CDR3 in amino acids: CASSLITGTDTQYF. CDR3 bases: TGTGCCAGCAGCTTGATTACAGGGACAGATACGCAGTATTTT. The whole variable domain, filled in from reference TRBV7-6 and TRBJ2-3, reads GAGVSQSPRYKVTKRGQDVALRCDPISGHVSLYWYRQALGQGPEFLTYFNYEAQQDKSGLPNDRFSAERPEGSISTLTIQRTEQRDSAMYRCASSLITGTDTQYFGPGTRLTVL.

This chain connects TRBV5-3 to TRBJ2-1; possibly TRBD2 for D (7 bases). TRBV5-3 is assigned to the ORF class and has an uncertain function. Trimming stripped 4 bases from V and 3 bases from J, with 23 bases between. CDR3 length equals 18 residues. The CDR3 DNA follows: TGTGCCAGAAGCCCTACCCAAGGGGGGAGGGTGGTCTACAATGAGCAGTTCTTC. Translating it yields CARSPTQGGRVVYNEQFF.

The chain is built from TRBV14 and TRBJ2-5; D is possibly TRBD1 or TRBD2 (5 bases each). Trimming removed 1 base from V and 4 bases from J, with 13 bases in between. The germline V gene encodes CDR1 SGHDN and CDR2 FVKESK. The CDR3 has 15 amino acids. The chain's CDR3 is CASSQGDRRGETQYF. The CDR3 DNA sequence: TGTGCCAGCAGCCAAGGGGACCGACGTGGAGAGACCCAGTACTTC.

This clone was counted once. The V gene is TRBV27, the J gene TRBJ2-7, with 11 nucleotides matching TRBD2. The CDR3 length is 15 residues. Germline CDR1 reads MNHEY; CDR2 reads SMNVEV (reference sequence). V shed 1 base, J shed 5 bases, and the junction held 4 bases outside the gene matches. CDR3 DNA sequence: TGTGCCAGCAGTTTATTACTAGCGGGAGTGGACGAGCAGTACTTC. Its protein product is CASSLLLAGVDEQYF.

The chain links TRBV28 to TRBJ2-7, with D unresolved. CDR3 size: 12 residues. The V and J ends lost 9 bases and 3 bases respectively, with 12 bases between them. Looked up from germline, CDR1 is MDHEN and CDR2 is SYDVKM. CDR3 sequence reads: CASLSKGYEQYF. DNA of the CDR3: TGTGCCAGTCTCTCCAAGGGCTACGAGCAGTACTTC.

The chain uses TRBV11-3 and TRBJ1-3; possible D gene TRBD1, 5 bases. The CDR3 extends over 16 amino acids. V lost 3 bases, J lost 0 bases, and 12 bases lay in between. Germline CDR1 is SGHNT and CDR2 is YENEEA. CDR3 protein: CASSLGDGNSGNTIYF. CDR3 bases: TGTGCCAGCAGCTTGGGGGACGGTAACTCTGGAAACACCATATATTTT.

The chain combines TRBV5-1 with TRBJ1-2, with 8 bases matching TRBD1. The trim removed 4 bases at V and 7 bases at J, leaving 18 bases unmatched. CDR1 and CDR2 (germline): SGHRS, YFSETQ. This CDR3 is 17 amino acids long. This chain's CDR3 is CASSLLPGQGTGGGYTF. CDR3 in DNA: TGCGCCAGCAGCCTACTCCCAGGACAGGGTACAGGGGGTGGCTACACCTTC.

This clone was seen only once. The chain has TRBV28 and TRBJ1-5, with D unresolved. The ends were cut back, 5 bases at V and 4 bases at J, with 12 bases in the middle. The CDR3 length is 14 residues. From germline, CDR1 is MDHEN and CDR2 SYDVKM. The CDR3 nucleotides are TGTGCCAGCAGTCTCGGGCCCATGAATCAGCCCCAGCATTTT. Its translation is CASSLGPMNQPQHF. The whole variable domain, filled in from reference TRBV28 and TRBJ1-5, reads DVKVTQSSRYLVKRTGEKVFLECVQDMDHENMFWYRQDPGLGLRLIYFSYDVKMKEKGDIPEGYSVSREKKERFSLILESASTNQTSMYLCASSLGPMNQPQHFGDGTRLSIL.

The chain recombines TRBV14 with TRBJ1-1; D is uncertain. The V gene lost 4 bases and the J gene lost 2 bases, with 8 bases spanning the gap. The V gene's germline CDR1 is SGHDN and CDR2 FVKESK. The CDR3 runs to 13 residues. The CDR3 bases are TGTGCCAGCAGCCGGGTCCTAAACACTGAAGCTTTCTTT. Encoded protein: CASSRVLNTEAFF.

For the CDR3, the DNA is TGTGCCAGCAGCTTCTACTTCCCGGGACCACGGTGGGAAAAACTGTTTTTT. This sequence encodes CASSFYFPGPRWEKLFF. The chain uses TRBV7-3 and TRBJ1-4; a possible D gene is TRBD1 (5 bases). Trimming stripped 3 bases from V and 8 bases from J, with 22 bases between. CDR3 length: 17 residues. Germline V CDR1 and CDR2: SGHTA, FQGTGA. Full variable domain (missing parts from reference TRBV7-3 and TRBJ1-4): GAGVSQTPSNKVTEKGKYVELRCDPISGHTALYWYRQSLGQGPEFLIYFQGTGAADDSGLPNDRFFAVRPEGSVSTLKIQRTERGDSAVYLCASSFYFPGPRWEKLFFGSGTQLSVL.